The clone carrying this TCR beta chain showed up many times. Its cognate antigen is unknown. The observed sequence ends 3 residues before the CDR3 terminus, with the missing tail filled in from the germline J gene. Here immunoSEQ multiplex PCR was the method, and the copy in TCRdb shows in-frame clones only, minus some. In total the sample includes around 50,000 clones, none of them seen once. The sample is drawn from a study of T cell clonality in common variable immunodeficiency. General observations from the study: Fewer TCRbeta clones were shared among CVID subjects than controls.

This CDR3 has 14 amino acids. Trimming removed 3 bases from V and 7 bases from J, with 13 bases in between. Germline V lookup: CDR1 MNHNS, CDR2 SASEGT. Sample: peripheral blood mononuclear cells. The source of this sequence is a person between 18 and 75 years old in good health. The chain employs TRBV6-1 and TRBJ1-5; TRBD1 might be the D (6 bases). The DNA read from the CDR3 is TGTGCCAGCAGTGATTCCAACAGGGCCCAGCCC. The encoded protein is CASSDSNRAQP. The full CDR3 reads CASSDSNRAQPQHF.